This T cell receptor (beta chain) originates from a study of T cell changes during pregnancy in multiple sclerosis. Data came from immunoSEQ multiplex PCR; TCRdb stores just in-frame clones and leaves some out. The sample includes over 70,000 clones, roughly 92% of them seen just once. This CDR3 region has 15 residues. Per germline, CDR1 MNHNS and CDR2 SASEGT. The germline V and J ends were trimmed by 3 bases and 5 bases, with 13 bases remaining between them. The sequence was collected from a female donor in good health, enrolled as a control in a pregnancy study. The specimen was peripheral blood, collected in the third trimester of pregnancy. The rearrangement joins TRBV6-1 to TRBJ1-4; tentative D call: TRBD1 (5 bases). The CDR3, as DNA: TGTGCCAGCAGTGAGTCGGGAGGGGCCAATGAAAAACTGTTTTTT. Protein product: CASSESGGANEKLFF.